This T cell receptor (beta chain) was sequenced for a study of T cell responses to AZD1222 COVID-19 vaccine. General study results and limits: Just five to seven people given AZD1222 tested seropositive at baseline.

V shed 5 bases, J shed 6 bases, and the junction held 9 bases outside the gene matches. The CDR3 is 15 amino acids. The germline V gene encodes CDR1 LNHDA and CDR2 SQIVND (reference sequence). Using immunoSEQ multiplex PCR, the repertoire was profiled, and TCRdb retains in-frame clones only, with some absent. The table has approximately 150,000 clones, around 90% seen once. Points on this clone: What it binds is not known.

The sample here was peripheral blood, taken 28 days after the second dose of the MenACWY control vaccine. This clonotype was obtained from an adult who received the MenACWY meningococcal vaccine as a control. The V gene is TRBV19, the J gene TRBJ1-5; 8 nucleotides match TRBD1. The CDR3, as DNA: TGTGCCAGTAGTTCCTTAGCAGGGGGCGTTCAGCCCCAGCATTTT. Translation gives CASSSLAGGVQPQHF.